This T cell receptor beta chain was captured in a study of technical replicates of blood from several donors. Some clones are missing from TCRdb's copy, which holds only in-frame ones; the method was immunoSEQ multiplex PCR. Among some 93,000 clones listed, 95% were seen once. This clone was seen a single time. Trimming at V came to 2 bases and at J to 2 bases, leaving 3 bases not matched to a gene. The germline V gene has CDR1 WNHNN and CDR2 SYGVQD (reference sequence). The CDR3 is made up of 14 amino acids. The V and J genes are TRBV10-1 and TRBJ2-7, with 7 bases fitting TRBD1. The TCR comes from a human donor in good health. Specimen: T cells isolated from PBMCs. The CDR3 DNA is TGCGCCAGCAGTGAGAGGACAGGTCCCTACGAGCAGTACTTC. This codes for CASSERTGPYEQYF.